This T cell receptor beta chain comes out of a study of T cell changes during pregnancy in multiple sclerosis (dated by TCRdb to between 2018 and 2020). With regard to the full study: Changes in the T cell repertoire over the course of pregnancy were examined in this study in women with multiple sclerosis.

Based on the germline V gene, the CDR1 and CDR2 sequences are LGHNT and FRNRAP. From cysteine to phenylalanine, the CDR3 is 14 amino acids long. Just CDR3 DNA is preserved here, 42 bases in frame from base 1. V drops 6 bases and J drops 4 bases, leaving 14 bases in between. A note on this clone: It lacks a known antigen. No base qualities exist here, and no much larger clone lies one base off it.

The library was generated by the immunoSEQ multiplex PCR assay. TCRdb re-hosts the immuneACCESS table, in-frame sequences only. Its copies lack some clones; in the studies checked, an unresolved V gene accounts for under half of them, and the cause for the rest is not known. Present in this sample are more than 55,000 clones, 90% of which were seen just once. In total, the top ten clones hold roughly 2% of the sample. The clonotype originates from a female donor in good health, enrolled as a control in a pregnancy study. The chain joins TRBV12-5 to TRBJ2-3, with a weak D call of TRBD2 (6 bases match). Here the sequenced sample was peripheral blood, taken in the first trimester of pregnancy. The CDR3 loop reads CASGPGLGPDTQYF. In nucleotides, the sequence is TGTGCTAGTGGGCCGGGACTTGGGCCAGATACGCAGTATTTT.